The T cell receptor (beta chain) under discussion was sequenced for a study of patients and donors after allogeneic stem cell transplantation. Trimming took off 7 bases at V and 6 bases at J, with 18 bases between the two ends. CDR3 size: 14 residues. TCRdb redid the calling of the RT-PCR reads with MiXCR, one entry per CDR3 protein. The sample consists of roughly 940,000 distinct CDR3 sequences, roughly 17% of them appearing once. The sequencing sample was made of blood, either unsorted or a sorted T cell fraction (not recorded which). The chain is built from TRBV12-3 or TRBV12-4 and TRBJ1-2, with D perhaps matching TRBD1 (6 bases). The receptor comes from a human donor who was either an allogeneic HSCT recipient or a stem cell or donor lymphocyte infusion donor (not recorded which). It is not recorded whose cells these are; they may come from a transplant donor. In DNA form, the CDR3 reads TGTGCCAGCACCTCAAATAGGGGGTTTAATGGCTACACCTTC. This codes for CASTSNRGFNGYTF.